This T cell receptor (beta chain) was recovered during a study of response to subunit inactivated influenza vaccine. V dropped 3 bases and J dropped 3 bases, with 11 bases sitting between them. Germline assignment: CDR1 SQVTM and CDR2 ANQGSEA. This CDR3 contains 13 residues. Using its own MiXCR run on the RT-PCR reads, TCRdb lists one record per CDR3 protein. The table has more than 500,000 distinct CDR3 sequences, about 11% seen once; the top ten hold around 10%. These data were also filed under a second study, of T cells expressing NK-cell markers. That work contributes: The TCR beta cDNA came from 5'RACE template switching with UMIs. Top CD8+ clonotypes included the dominant CD3+CD56+NKG2C+ clonotypes in roughly six donors.

The rearrangement joins TRBV29-1 to TRBJ1-1; TRBD1 might be the D (5 bases). The source of this sequence is a man between 50 and 59 years old who received an inactivated influenza vaccine. Sequencing used PBMCs from blood, obtained on the day of vaccination. DNA of the CDR3: TGCAGCGTTGACGCAGGGCACGACACTGAAGCTTTCTTT. Amino acids: CSVDAGHDTEAFF.